The 26 T cell receptor beta chains given below trace back to one sample, sequenced in a study of T cells in Graves' hyperthyroidism and ophthalmopathy. RNA transcripts provided the source from which TCR beta CDR3 regions were amplified. The primer set for the first-round RT-PCR of the TCR CDR3 was HTBI. MiXCR, applied by TCRdb to the multiplex PCR reads, yields one record per CDR3 protein. The table records around 620,000 distinct CDR3 sequences, roughly 16% of them present only once. Sequenced sample: blood. The receptors stem from a woman in her 30s with Graves' hyperthyroidism.

This clonotype was counted between two and nine times. J is TRBJ1-5 and V is TRBV6-1; tentative D call: TRBD1 (5 bases). Trimming cost V 6 bases and J 3 bases, with 12 bases left between them. The CDR3 is 14 amino acids. Germline CDR1 and CDR2: MNHNS and SASEGT. As DNA, the CDR3 is TGTGCCAGCAGCTATGACAGACTCAATCAGCCCCAGCATTTT. It is translated as CASSYDRLNQPQHF.

This clonotype has a handful of counts. The V gene is TRBV2, the J gene TRBJ2-1; D possibly corresponds to TRBD2 (5 bases). The V end was cut by 5 bases, the J end by 0 bases, with 17 bases between. This CDR3 spans 17 amino acids. Germline V gene sequence: CDR1 SNHLY, CDR2 FYNNEI. The CDR3 DNA follows: TGTGCCAGCAGTTCGGCTCCCCGGAGGAGCTCCTACAATGAGCAGTTCTTC. Translating it yields CASSSAPRRSSYNEQFF.

The chain recombines TRBV19 with TRBJ1-1, with D perhaps matching TRBD1 (5 bases). CDR3 length: 16 residues. The V end was cut by 6 bases, the J end by 5 bases, with 22 bases between. Germline CDR1 is LNHDA and CDR2 is SQIVND (reference sequence). Here the CDR3 reads CASSNRRPAKGTEAFF. The DNA for the CDR3 is TGTGCCAGTAGCAACAGACGACCGGCGAAGGGGACTGAAGCTTTCTTT.

This clonotype has a handful of counts. A single base separates this from a much larger clone, so it may be a read error. This sequence joins TRBV3-1 and TRBJ1-1, with D perhaps matching TRBD1 (5 bases). This CDR3 region has 16 residues. Germline CDR1 and CDR2: LGHDT and YNNKEL (reference sequence). The CDR3 nucleotides are TGTGCCAACAGCCCCTCTCTTCTAGGGGAGAGGACTGAAGCTTTCTTT. It encodes CANSPSLLGERTEAFF. Based on the CDR3 plus reference TRBV3-1 and TRBJ1-1, the full variable domain is DTAVSQTPKYLVTQMGNDKSIKCEQNLGHDTMYWYKQDSKKFLKIMFSYNNKELIINETVPNRFSPKSPDKAHLNLHINSLELGDSAVYFCANSPSLLGERTEAFFGQGTRLTVV.

This clonotype has at least ten counts. The chain couples TRBV6-1 to TRBJ2-2, with D uncertain. Germline CDR1 is MNHNS and CDR2 is SASEGT. The CDR3 runs to 16 residues. The V end lost 5 bases, the J end lost 4 bases, and 17 bases lay between the germline ends. The CDR3 bases are TGTGCCAGCAGTTACACGCCGCCCTCAGGCACCGGGGAGCTGTTTTTT. Translating gives CASSYTPPSGTGELFF.

The genes are TRBV6-2 or TRBV6-3 and TRBJ2-7, with 8 bases fitting TRBD1. Germline V gene sequence: CDR1 MNHEY, CDR2 SVGEGT. This CDR3 spans 16 amino acids. With 2 bases clipped from V and 3 bases from J, the junction kept 9 bases outside the gene matches. The CDR3 region has the DNA TGTGCCAGCAGTTACGGTACCGGGACAGGTGTCTACGAGCAGTACTTC. This translates into CASSYGTGTGVYEQYF.

The chain joins TRBV5-1 to TRBJ2-6, with D unclear. The CDR3 length is 14 residues. Germline loops: CDR1 SGHRS, CDR2 YFSETQ. V dropped 4 bases and J dropped 3 bases, with 8 bases sitting between them. The chain's CDR3 is CASSLDGGANVLTF. In DNA, the CDR3 is TGCGCCAGCAGCCTGGACGGTGGGGCCAACGTCCTGACTTTC.

The chain employs TRBV24-1 and TRBJ2-1; 11 bases fit TRBD2. The ends lost 3 bases at V and 5 bases at J; junction bases unmatched: 11. CDR1 is KGHDR and CDR2 is SFDVKD in the germline V gene. This CDR3 contains 18 residues. Written as DNA, the CDR3 is TGTGCCACCAGTGATCCTCGAAACCCGACTAGCGGGGACAATGAGCAGTTCTTC. As protein: CATSDPRNPTSGDNEQFF.

J is TRBJ1-3 and V is TRBV30, with D perhaps TRBD1 (5 bases). CDR3 length equals 16 residues. Germline values: CDR1 GTSNPN, CDR2 SVGIG (reference sequence). V was shortened by 2 bases and J by 0 bases, with 14 bases between the two germline ends. The CDR3 protein is CAWSSPTEPSGNTIYF. DNA of the CDR3: TGTGCCTGGAGTTCCCCGACAGAGCCCTCTGGAAACACCATATATTTT.

This clonotype was counted between two and nine times. CDR3 in amino acids: CASRSQGGTEAFF. For the CDR3, the DNA is TGTGCCAGTAGAAGCCAGGGCGGTACTGAAGCTTTCTTT. This chain uses TRBV19 with TRBJ1-1; D possibly corresponds to TRBD1 (5 bases). This CDR3 is built from 13 residues. Germline CDR1 reads LNHDA; CDR2 reads SQIVND (reference sequence). The V gene lost 6 bases and the J gene lost 5 bases, with 13 bases spanning the gap.

This clonotype was counted at least ten times. The CDR3 sequence is CASSYEVQPQHF. Written as DNA, the CDR3 is TGTGCCAGCAGTTATGAAGTTCAGCCCCAGCATTTT. This chain joins TRBV6-2 or TRBV6-3 and TRBJ1-5, with D unclear. This CDR3 spans 12 amino acids. V lost 3 bases, J lost 6 bases, and 6 bases lay in between. In germline, CDR1 is MNHEY, CDR2 SVGEGT.

This clonotype was observed many times. CDR3 region: CASSQDLAGYEQYF. DNA of the CDR3: TGTGCCAGCAGCCAAGATCTAGCGGGCTACGAGCAGTACTTC. The rearrangement joins TRBV3-1 to TRBJ2-7; TRBD2 matches at 8 bases. Germline values: CDR1 LGHDT, CDR2 YNNKEL (reference sequence). The trim removed 0 bases at V and 3 bases at J, leaving 1 base unmatched. This CDR3 contains 14 residues.

The V call is TRBV14, the J call TRBJ1-1; 8 nucleotides line up with TRBD1. Per germline, CDR1 SGHDN and CDR2 FVKESK. V lost 1 base, J lost 11 bases, and 6 bases stayed unmatched. The CDR3 has 13 amino acids. In nucleotides, the CDR3 is TGTGCCAGCAGCCAAGCCAGGGGGCTGGAGGCTTTCTTT. It codes for CASSQARGLEAFF.

This clonotype was counted ten times or more. The gene calls are TRBV7-2 and TRBJ2-1; 10 positions agree with TRBD1. CDR3 length: 13 amino acids. The ends lost 7 bases at V and 7 bases at J; junction bases unmatched: 4. Looked up from germline, CDR1 is SGHTA and CDR2 is FQGNSA. The DNA of the CDR3 is TGTGCCAGCATGACGGACAGGGGGAATGAGCAGTTCTTC. Encoded protein: CASMTDRGNEQFF. Full variable domain (rest looked up from reference TRBV7-2 and TRBJ2-1): GAGVSQSPSNKVTEKGKDVELRCDPISGHTALYWYRQSLGQGLEFLIYFQGNSAPDKSGLPSDRFSAERTGGSVSTLTIQRTQQEDSAVYLCASMTDRGNEQFFGPGTRLTVL.

This clonotype has a count of ten or more. The J gene is TRBJ2-1, the V gene TRBV28, with D uncertain. The V gene's germline CDR1 is MDHEN and CDR2 SYDVKM. The CDR3 loop spans 15 amino acids. V lost 3 bases, J lost 0 bases, and 9 bases lay in between. This CDR3 reads CASSLGLTSYNEQFF. The DNA of the CDR3 is TGTGCCAGCAGTTTGGGCCTTACCTCCTACAATGAGCAGTTCTTC.

The J gene is TRBJ1-3, the V gene TRBV28; D is possibly TRBD1 (5 bases). The CDR3 sequence is 15 residues long. V was clipped by 6 bases and J by 0 bases, with 12 bases between them. Germline V gene sequence: CDR1 MDHEN, CDR2 SYDVKM. The CDR3 protein is CASRGSGFSGNTIYF. For the CDR3, the DNA is TGTGCCAGCAGGGGTTCAGGGTTCTCTGGAAACACCATATATTTT.

J is TRBJ2-7 and V is TRBV20-1; no reliable D call. Trimming took off 3 bases at V and 5 bases at J, with 17 bases between the two ends. Germline CDR1 DFQATT, CDR2 SNEGSKA (reference sequence). The CDR3 length is 14 residues. Here the CDR3 reads CSASSLRRVDEQYF. CDR3 nucleotides: TGCAGTGCTAGTTCTCTGAGACGGGTGGACGAGCAGTACTTC.

This clonotype was counted a few times. The V gene is TRBV6-1, the J gene TRBJ2-2, with D perhaps TRBD1 (6 bases). The CDR3 covers 13 residues. The V and J ends lost 1 base and 7 bases respectively, with 7 bases between them. The germline CDR1 and CDR2 sequences are MNHNS and SASEGT. The CDR3 loop is CASSEEQGGELFF. The CDR3 nucleotides are TGTGCCAGCAGTGAAGAACAGGGCGGGGAGCTGTTTTTT.

The V call is TRBV20-1, the J call TRBJ1-5; a possible D gene is TRBD1 (6 bases). CDR1 is DFQATT and CDR2 is SNEGSKA in the germline V gene (reference sequence). There are 14 residues in the CDR3. Between the trimmed V and J ends, which lost 6 bases and 11 bases, there was a span of 23 bases. The CDR3: CSASGQLGRRAQHF. CDR3 coding DNA: TGCAGTGCATCAGGACAGTTGGGACGTAGGGCCCAGCATTTT.

This clonotype was counted at least ten times. The chain recombines TRBV18 with TRBJ2-7; the D gene is possibly TRBD1 (5 bases). V lost 6 bases to trimming and J lost 2 bases, with 14 bases between them. The germline V gene has CDR1 KGHSH and CDR2 LQKENI. This CDR3 is built from 14 residues. CDR3 residues: CASSSPTDPYEQYF. The CDR3 DNA reads TGTGCCAGCTCCTCCCCGACAGACCCCTACGAGCAGTACTTC.

Concerning this clonotype itself: A much larger clone lies one base from this, so it may be a read error. This chain joins TRBV28 and TRBJ2-6, with 7 bases aligning to TRBD1. Germline V gene sequence: CDR1 MDHEN, CDR2 SYDVKM. CDR3 length: 15 amino acids. The CDR3 DNA is TGTGCCGGCAGTCCTGGGACAGCTGGGGCCAACGTCCTGACTTTC. Protein sequence: CAGSPGTAGANVLTF.

The CDR3 reads CASSSVTGPQGYTF. The CDR3 DNA sequence: TGTGCCAGCAGTTCTGTGACAGGACCCCAGGGCTACACCTTC. The genes are TRBV2 and TRBJ1-2; TRBD1 might be the D (6 bases). The ends were cut back, 5 bases at V and 8 bases at J, with 18 bases in the middle. The germline V gene has CDR1 SNHLY and CDR2 FYNNEI. The CDR3 extends over 14 amino acids.

The chain combines TRBV5-8 with TRBJ2-3; D gene ambiguous. Germline V gene lookup returns CDR1 SGHTS and CDR2 YDEGEE. The CDR3 runs 16 residues. V shed 6 bases and J shed 6 bases, with 23 bases lying between them. CDR3 region: CASTDLRAVPSDTQYF. In DNA form, the CDR3 reads TGTGCCAGCACAGATTTACGCGCGGTCCCGTCGGATACGCAGTATTTT.

This clonotype was recorded at least ten times. The J gene is TRBJ2-5, the V gene TRBV5-1, with D possibly matching TRBD2 (5 bases). CDR1 and CDR2 from the germline V gene are SGHRS and YFSETQ. CDR3 length: 15 amino acids. V dropped 1 base and J dropped 5 bases, with 15 bases sitting between them. The CDR3 nucleotides read TGCGCCAGCAGCTTGCATTCACTAGTTGGGGAGACCCAGTACTTC. It yields the protein CASSLHSLVGETQYF.

V and J are TRBV19 and TRBJ1-1; 7 bases are shared with TRBD1. The CDR3 contains 14 residues. The V gene's germline CDR1 is LNHDA and CDR2 SQIVND (reference sequence). J gave up 8 bases and V 5 bases, and 11 bases lay outside the gene matches. Here the CDR3 DNA reads TGTGCCAGTAGTTACAGGGGACACGGGACAGAAGCTTTCTTT. Protein product: CASSYRGHGTEAFF.

This clonotype appeared a few times. This rearrangement joins TRBV19 to TRBJ2-6; 8 positions match TRBD1. Germline CDR1 reads LNHDA; CDR2 reads SQIVND (reference sequence). V gave up 8 bases and J gave up 0 bases; unmatched junction bases: 3. The CDR3 has 15 residues. CDR3: CASGQGYSGANVLTF. DNA of the CDR3: TGTGCCAGTGGACAGGGCTACTCTGGGGCCAACGTCCTGACTTTC.